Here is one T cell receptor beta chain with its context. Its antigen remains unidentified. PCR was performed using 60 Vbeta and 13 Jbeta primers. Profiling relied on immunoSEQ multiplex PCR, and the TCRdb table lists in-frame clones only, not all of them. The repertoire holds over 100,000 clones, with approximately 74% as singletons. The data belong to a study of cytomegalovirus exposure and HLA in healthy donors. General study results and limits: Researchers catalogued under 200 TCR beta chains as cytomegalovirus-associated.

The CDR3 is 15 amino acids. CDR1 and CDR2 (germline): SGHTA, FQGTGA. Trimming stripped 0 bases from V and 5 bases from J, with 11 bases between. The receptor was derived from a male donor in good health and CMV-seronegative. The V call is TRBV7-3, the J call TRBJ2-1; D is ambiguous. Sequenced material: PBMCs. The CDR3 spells CASSLTPLTNNEQFF. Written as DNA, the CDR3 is TGTGCCAGCAGCTTAACGCCACTTACGAACAATGAGCAGTTCTTC.